A selection of T cell receptor beta chains follows, all from one sample in a study of blood T cell repertoires in COVID-19. Clones were sequenced by immunoSEQ multiplex PCR, and TCRdb holds only the in-frame ones, with some missing. Here the sample spans just over 300,000 clones, roughly 89% being singletons. The sample taken for sequencing was PBMCs or T cells enriched from blood (not recorded which). The receptors were sampled from a woman aged 18-29 years who had recovered from COVID-19. The CDR3 runs from the conserved cysteine through the conserved F or W. A D gene is named only where the DNA matches it firmly. Rows may omit the clone size; those that give it use once, few, many or a size class.

j_gene: TRBJ2-3; d_gene: .; abundance: .; v_gene: TRBV24-1; CDR3aa: CATSPPRVDGTDTQYF; CDR3nt: TGTGCCACCAGCCCCCCCCGGGTGGATGGCACAGATACGCAGTATTTT
j_gene: TRBJ1-4; d_gene: .; abundance: .; v_gene: TRBV19; CDR3aa: CASSLANEKLFF; CDR3nt: TGTGCCAGTAGTCTGGCAAATGAAAAACTGTTTTTT
j_gene: TRBJ2-3; d_gene: TRBD2; abundance: once; v_gene: TRBV5-6; CDR3aa: CASSPGGNTQYF; CDR3nt: TGTGCCAGCAGCCCCGGGGGGAATACGCAGTATTTT
j_gene: TRBJ2-1; d_gene: .; abundance: .; v_gene: TRBV3-1/TRBV3-2; CDR3aa: CASSFGGREKFF; CDR3nt: TGTGCCAGCAGCTTCGGGGGAAGAGAGAAGTTCTTC
j_gene: TRBJ2-7; d_gene: .; abundance: .; v_gene: TRBV15; CDR3aa: CATSGLIAAGNWYEQYF; CDR3nt: TGTGCCACCAGCGGCTTGATCGCGGCAGGGAATTGGTACGAGCAGTACTTC
j_gene: TRBJ2-2; d_gene: TRBD1; abundance: once; v_gene: TRBV6-6; CDR3aa: CASTRRGPGELFF; CDR3nt: TGTGCCAGCACTCGCAGGGGGCCTGGGGAGCTGTTTTTT
j_gene: TRBJ2-5; d_gene: TRBD2; abundance: .; v_gene: TRBV29-1; CDR3aa: CSVGLAGVLEETQYF; CDR3nt: TGCAGCGTTGGGTTAGCGGGGGTCCTTGAAGAGACCCAGTACTTC
j_gene: TRBJ1-4; d_gene: TRBD1; abundance: .; v_gene: TRBV14; CDR3aa: CASSQLGGAGEKLFF; CDR3nt: TGTGCCAGCAGCCAATTAGGGGGCGCGGGTGAAAAACTGTTTTTT
j_gene: TRBJ2-2; d_gene: .; abundance: .; v_gene: TRBV7-6; CDR3aa: CASSANQGNTGELFF; CDR3nt: TGTGCCAGCAGCGCGAACCAGGGGAACACCGGGGAGCTGTTTTTT
j_gene: TRBJ1-2; d_gene: .; abundance: .; v_gene: TRBV6-2/TRBV6-3; CDR3aa: CASSYSFGRSTNYGYTF; CDR3nt: TGTGCCAGCAGTTACTCGTTTGGCCGGAGCACTAACTATGGCTACACCTTC